Listed below are T cell receptor beta chains from one sample, sequenced in a study of T cell responses to AZD1222 COVID-19 vaccine. Clones were sequenced by immunoSEQ multiplex PCR, and TCRdb holds only the in-frame ones, with some missing. The sample records 150,000 to 200,000 clones, approximately 90% being singletons. The sample was peripheral blood, taken 28 days after the second AZD1222 dose. The source of these receptors is an adult who received the AZD1222 COVID-19 vaccine. Both conserved end residues are part of each CDR3. Fields, in order: J gene, clone size, V gene, D gene, CDR3 DNA, CDR3 protein. The D gene is left open where the match is weak. Clone size appears in some rows only: once, few, many, or a class for an expanded clone.

TRBJ1-5	-	TRBV2	-	TGTGCCAGCAGAGGGGAGGAAGTCCAGCCCCAGCATTTT	CASRGEEVQPQHF
TRBJ2-4	-	TRBV4-1	TRBD1	TGCGCCAGCAGCCAGGGACAGGGGGCCTCCAAAAACATTCAGTACTTC	CASSQGQGASKNIQYF
TRBJ1-6	-	TRBV4-1	-	TGCGCCAGCAGCCAAGATCTTGGGCGGGGTAATTCACCCCTCCACTTT	CASSQDLGRGNSPLHF
TRBJ2-3	once	TRBV9	TRBD2	TGTGCCAGCAGCGTAGCCTTGCGGGGGGGCAGGGAAGATACGCAGTATTTT	CASSVALRGGREDTQYF
TRBJ2-1	few	TRBV29-1	TRBD2	TGCAGCGTTGGGACTAGCGGGGGAGACAATGAGCAGTTCTTC	CSVGTSGGDNEQFF
TRBJ1-6	once	TRBV5-6	-	TGTGCCAGCAGCTTGGTGAGAGCCCTCTATAATTCACCCCTCCACTTT	CASSLVRALYNSPLHF
TRBJ2-7	-	TRBV10-3	-	TGTGCCATCAGTGAGTCGGGCCGGACAATCTCCTACGAGCAGTACTTC	CAISESGRTISYEQYF
TRBJ1-5	-	TRBV6-2/TRBV6-3	-	TGTGCCAGCAGCCCACTCGGAAGGGTTTTTAACCTTAGCAATCAGCCCCAGCATTTT	CASSPLGRVFNLSNQPQHF
TRBJ2-3	-	TRBV5-1	-	TGCGCCAGCAGCTTAGGGCGGAAAGATACGCAGTATTTT	CASSLGRKDTQYF
TRBJ1-1	-	TRBV3-1/TRBV3-2	TRBD1	TGTGCCAGCAGCCTGGCGACAGGGTCCATGAACACTGAAGCTTTCTTT	CASSLATGSMNTEAFF
TRBJ2-1	-	TRBV6-4	TRBD2	TGTGCCAGCAGTGAAGGAGCGGGGGATACCAATGAGCAGTTCTTC	CASSEGAGDTNEQFF
TRBJ2-7	-	TRBV6-5	-	TGTGCCAGCTCAATCTTAGGGTACGAGCAGTACTTC	CASSILGYEQYF
TRBJ2-3	-	TRBV12-3/TRBV12-4	-	TGTGCCAGCAAAGGACAGAGCACAGATACGCAGTATTTT	CASKGQSTDTQYF
TRBJ1-4	-	TRBV12-3/TRBV12-4	-	TGTGCCAGCAGTTTGGGGGTGGGCAAACTGTTTTTT	CASSLGVGKLFF
TRBJ1-6	-	TRBV7-7	TRBD1	TGTGCCAGCAGCCCGTCTTGGGACAGAGGGAATTCAGGAGGCCACTTT	CASSPSWDRGNSGGHF
TRBJ1-1	-	TRBV5-5	-	TGTGCCAGCAGGCCACCCCGACAGTTATCCACTGAAGCTTTCTTT	CASRPPRQLSTEAFF
TRBJ2-7	once	TRBV5-6	TRBD1	TGTGCCAGCAGCTTCTTACAGGGGCTCCGCGAGCAGTACTTC	CASSFLQGLREQYF
TRBJ1-4	-	TRBV29-1	-	TGCAGCGTTGTTGGGCTTGAGGGTAATGAAAAACTGTTTTTT	CSVVGLEGNEKLFF
TRBJ1-2	-	TRBV4-3	-	TGCGCCAGCAGCCAAGAGTCACAGGACTATGGCTACACCTTC	CASSQESQDYGYTF
TRBJ2-7	few	TRBV5-1	-	TGCGCCAGCAGCTTGGCACCCCAGGGTGGGTACGAGCAGTACTTC	CASSLAPQGGYEQYF
TRBJ2-7	-	TRBV27	-	TGTGCCAGCAGTTTATCCCCCAGCCTTTTCTACGAGCAGTACTTC	CASSLSPSLFYEQYF
TRBJ1-2	-	TRBV4-1	-	TGCGCCAGCAGCCAAGACTTCGCTTCCGGGGGCTACACCTTC	CASSQDFASGGYTF
TRBJ1-1	-	TRBV12-3/TRBV12-4	-	TGTGCCAGCAGTTTATTCAACACTGAAGCTTTCTTT	CASSLFNTEAFF